Following are 21 T cell receptor beta chains from one sample sequenced in a study of shared clonotypes between healthy human individuals. Assay: immunoSEQ multiplex PCR; the TCRdb copy retains only in-frame clones and omits some. The profile shows approximately 1.5 million clones, roughly 98.5% of them singletons. Sequencing was performed on naive CD4+ T cells sorted from blood. The sample's subset: CD45RA+ positively selected. The receptor source for this set is a man aged 25-45 years in good health.

The chain uses TRBV5-5 and TRBJ1-4; D is possibly TRBD1 (6 bases). The CDR3 runs to 15 residues. V was cut by 0 bases and J by 8 bases, with 14 bases left in between. CDR1 is SGHKS and CDR2 is YYEKEE in the germline V gene (reference sequence). Here the CDR3 DNA reads TGTGCCAGCAGCTTGGCCGTGGGGGGCTGGGAAAAACTGTTTTTT. Protein: CASSLAVGGWEKLFF.

The chain employs TRBV28 and TRBJ2-3, with 9 positions matching TRBD1. The CDR3 spans 17 residues. Germline-derived CDR1 and CDR2 are MDHEN and SYDVKM. V dropped 5 bases and J dropped 0; count of bases not matched to a gene: 9. CDR3 sequence: CASSEYRGLLSTDTQYF. The CDR3 nucleotides read TGTGCCAGCAGTGAATACAGGGGGCTCCTTAGCACAGATACGCAGTATTTT.

J is TRBJ2-7 and V is TRBV19; D ambiguous. Between the trimmed V and J ends, which lost 0 bases and 2 bases, there was a span of 8 bases. CDR3 length: 14 residues. CDR1 LNHDA and CDR2 SQIVND come from the germline V gene (reference sequence). CDR3 nucleotides: TGTGCCAGTAGTATAGATTCCACCGCCTACGAGCAGTACTTC. It yields the protein CASSIDSTAYEQYF.

The chain carries TRBV7-6 and TRBJ2-1, with D possibly being TRBD2 (6 bases). V was cut by 0 bases and J by 4 bases, with 13 bases left in between. There are 16 residues in the CDR3. The germline V gene encodes CDR1 SGHVS and CDR2 FNYEAQ. The CDR3 DNA follows: TGTGCCAGCAGCTTAGCTGGGGGGTCAGCTTACAATGAGCAGTTCTTC. The encoded protein is CASSLAGGSAYNEQFF.

The DNA for the CDR3 is TGTGCCAGCAGCAGGGGACAGGGTCCCTACGAGCAGTACTTC. Amino acid sequence: CASSRGQGPYEQYF. This chain connects TRBV7-9 to TRBJ2-7; 9 positions agree with TRBD1. Trimming took 5 bases from V and 2 from J; bases not matched to a gene: 4. Germline loops: CDR1 SEHNR, CDR2 FQNEAQ (reference sequence). This CDR3 is built from 14 residues.

This sequence joins TRBV4-1 and TRBJ2-1; D might be TRBD2 (5 bases). The CDR3 covers 17 residues. Trimming stripped 4 bases from V and 4 bases from J, with 20 bases between. In germline, CDR1 is MGHRA, CDR2 YSYEKL. The CDR3 sequence: CASSRLPILEVYNEQFF. CDR3 bases: TGCGCCAGCAGCCGACTACCAATTCTGGAGGTTTACAATGAGCAGTTCTTC.

Of note for this clone: The sample holds other DNA sequences that translate to the same CDR3. This rearrangement joins TRBV7-2 to TRBJ2-1; D ambiguous. Germline V gives CDR1 SGHTA, CDR2 FQGNSA. This CDR3 spans 14 amino acids. V was pared by 3 bases and J by 0 bases, with 6 bases between. In DNA form, the CDR3 reads TGTGCCAGCAGCTTGATGAGCTCCTACAATGAGCAGTTCTTC. It encodes CASSLMSSYNEQFF.

The rearrangement uses TRBV7-2 and TRBJ2-1; D possibly corresponds to TRBD2 (6 bases). This CDR3 has 14 amino acids. V lost 0 bases and J 9 bases, leaving 12 bases between the germline ends. Germline CDR1 and CDR2: SGHTA and FQGNSA. DNA for the CDR3: TGTGCCAGCAGCTTAGCGGTACGGGGGACTGAGCAGTTCTTC. Protein sequence: CASSLAVRGTEQFF.

The rearrangement links TRBV4-1 to TRBJ1-4, with D unclear. Germline V gives CDR1 MGHRA, CDR2 YSYEKL. V lost 0 bases and J 3 bases, leaving 14 bases between the germline ends. The CDR3 loop spans 17 amino acids. The CDR3 is CASSQDPPREANEKLFF. CDR3 DNA: TGCGCCAGCAGCCAAGACCCCCCCCGGGAGGCTAATGAAAAACTGTTTTTT.

This chain uses TRBV5-1 with TRBJ1-2, with 7 positions matching TRBD1. V shed 4 bases and J 0 bases; nucleotides not matched to a gene: 6. This CDR3 has 15 residues. The germline V gene has CDR1 SGHRS and CDR2 YFSETQ. CDR3 DNA sequence: TGCGCCAGCAGCCTGGGACAGTCAGCTAACTATGGCTACACCTTC. Translation: CASSLGQSANYGYTF.

About this clone itself: Other DNA variants within this sample encode the same CDR3. The V and J genes are TRBV29-1 and TRBJ2-4; a weak D match, TRBD2 (5 bases). V was cut by 7 bases and J by 0 bases, with 10 bases left in between. Germline CDR1 reads SQVTM; CDR2 reads ANQGSEA. CDR3 size: 13 residues. The CDR3 reads CSGRGLAKNIQYF. The CDR3 DNA follows: TGCAGCGGCCGCGGGCTAGCCAAAAACATTCAGTACTTC.

Note on this clone: Other DNA sequences within the sample encode an identical CDR3. V is TRBV7-2 and J is TRBJ1-3; D remains ambiguous. V was trimmed by 5 bases and J by 0 bases, leaving 5 bases between them. The CDR3 loop spans 13 amino acids. Germline values: CDR1 SGHTA, CDR2 FQGNSA. The CDR3 bases are TGTGCCAGCAGCCTGGGCTCTGGAAACACCATATATTTT. The encoded protein is CASSLGSGNTIYF.

Points on this clone: This sample includes further DNA sequences coding for the same CDR3. The rearrangement links TRBV28 to TRBJ1-5, with 9 bases matching TRBD1. The junction had 8 bases not matched to a gene; V was cut back by 0 bases and J by 5 bases. Germline V gives CDR1 MDHEN, CDR2 SYDVKM. This CDR3 is built from 17 residues. CDR3 region: CASSLWVGQGRDQPQHF. The CDR3 bases are TGTGCCAGCAGTTTATGGGTAGGACAGGGGAGGGATCAGCCCCAGCATTTT.

The CDR3 nucleotides are TGTGCCAGCAGCTTAGACCAGTCGTGGGCCCAAGAGACCCAGTACTTC. Its translation: CASSLDQSWAQETQYF. This chain uses TRBV11-2 with TRBJ2-5; D is ambiguous. The V gene lost 0 bases and the J gene lost 1 base, with 12 bases spanning the gap. CDR1 SGHAT and CDR2 FQNNGV come from the germline V gene. There are 16 residues in the CDR3. Variable domain in full (rest from reference TRBV11-2 and TRBJ2-5): EAGVAQSPRYKIIEKRQSVAFWCNPISGHATLYWYQQILGQGPKLLIQFQNNGVVDDSQLPKDRFSAERLKGVDSTLKIQPAKLEDSAVYLCASSLDQSWAQETQYFGPGTRLLVL.

The chain uses TRBV7-9 and TRBJ2-7, with 11 bases fitting TRBD2. The CDR3 totals 18 residues. Looked up from germline, CDR1 is SEHNR and CDR2 is FQNEAQ (reference sequence). The J segment lost 3 bases and the V segment lost 6 bases, leaving 16 bases of the junction unmatched. As DNA, the CDR3 is TGTGCCAGCAGTCGATCAGAGAGGGGCCTAGCGGGAGGCTACGAGCAGTACTTC. This gives the protein CASSRSERGLAGGYEQYF.

CDR3 nucleotides: TGTGCCAGCAGTCTAACTTACAGCTCCTACAATGAGCAGTTCTTC. Encoded protein: CASSLTYSSYNEQFF. The V call is TRBV27, the J call TRBJ2-1; D is unresolved. This CDR3 has 15 residues. Trimming stripped 5 bases from V and 0 bases from J, with 11 bases between. Germline CDR1 and CDR2: MNHEY and SMNVEV (reference sequence).

V and J are TRBV6-6 and TRBJ2-2; no clear D gene. The CDR3 length is 15 residues. The V gene's germline CDR1 is MNHNY and CDR2 SVGAGI (reference sequence). V shed 0 bases and J shed 8 bases, with 13 bases lying between them. CDR3 DNA sequence: TGTGCCAGCAGTTACTCGATTTGGGAAAGAGGGGAGCTGTTTTTT. This gives the protein CASSYSIWERGELFF.

This chain links TRBV9 with TRBJ2-1, with TRBD2 matching 8 bases. This CDR3 contains 16 residues. Losses at the gene ends were 2 bases for V and 4 bases for J; bases not matched to a gene: 8. Germline V gene lookup returns CDR1 SGDLS and CDR2 YYNGEE. CDR3 loop: CASSVSIAGTYNEQFF. CDR3 coding DNA: TGTGCCAGCAGCGTTTCAATAGCGGGAACTTACAATGAGCAGTTCTTC.

This clone was found once. The J gene is TRBJ1-3, the V gene TRBV2; TRBD1 aligns across 7 bases. The germline gives CDR1 SNHLY, CDR2 FYNNEI. Trimming took 7 bases from V and 1 from J; bases not matched to a gene: 4. The CDR3 is 14 amino acids. This chain's CDR3 is CASTPGQSGNTIYF. CDR3 nucleotides: TGTGCCAGCACCCCGGGACAGTCTGGAAACACCATATATTTT.

This clone showed up just once. The chain joins TRBV28 to TRBJ2-1; tentative D call: TRBD2 (5 bases). Trimming removed 6 bases at V and 2 bases at J, with 14 bases between. The CDR3 runs 15 residues. Germline CDR1 reads MDHEN; CDR2 reads SYDVKM. Here the CDR3 reads CASSSHDGAYNEQFF. The CDR3 DNA follows: TGTGCCAGCAGCTCTCATGACGGGGCCTACAATGAGCAGTTCTTC.

This clone was seen a single time. The sample contains more than one DNA sequence encoding this CDR3. The rearrangement links TRBV28 to TRBJ2-7; D unresolved. The CDR3 is made up of 11 amino acids. V was shortened by 5 bases and J by 5 bases, with 7 bases between the two germline ends. Germline CDR1 reads MDHEN; CDR2 reads SYDVKM. The CDR3 nucleotides read TGTGCCAGCAGTCTTCGGAACGAGCAGTACTTC. Translating it yields CASSLRNEQYF.